Below are 7 T cell receptor beta chains sequenced from a single sample in a study of cytomegalovirus exposure and HLA in healthy donors. PCR employed 60 Vbeta and 13 Jbeta primers. TCRdb keeps only in-frame clones here, not all; method: immunoSEQ multiplex PCR. The sample holds around 120,000 clones, over 65% seen once. Sequencing was performed on PBMCs. These receptors originate from a woman between 40 and 50 years old in good health and CMV-seropositive.

This chain connects TRBV25-1 to TRBJ1-6; 10 bases match TRBD1. Germline CDR1 is MGHDK and CDR2 is SYGVNS. V dropped 2 bases and J dropped 9; count of bases not matched to a gene: 7. The CDR3 is made up of 16 amino acids. As DNA, the CDR3 is TGTGCCAGCAGTGAACCCGGACAGGGGGTGAGTTCACCCCTCCACTTT. It is translated as CASSEPGQGVSSPLHF.

About this clone itself: At one end the junction does not follow the germline gene, possibly because of a read error. Here the CDR3 reads CASSLALAGYNEQFF. CDR3 DNA: TGTGCTAGCAGCTTAGCGCTAGCGGGATACAATGAGCAGTTCTTC. The chain uses TRBV7-7 and TRBJ2-1; 9 bases line up with TRBD2. CDR3 length: 15 amino acids. CDR1 and CDR2 from the germline V gene are SSHAT and FNYEAQ (reference sequence).

V is TRBV6-1 and J is TRBJ1-2; D might be TRBD1 (5 bases). The CDR3 is made up of 15 amino acids. CDR1 is MNHNS, CDR2 SASEGT, per germline. Trimming took off 4 bases at V and 4 bases at J, with 16 bases between the two ends. The CDR3 DNA sequence: TGTGCCAGCAGTGCCGTCAGGGATTCGGGCTATGGCTACACCTTC. Protein sequence: CASSAVRDSGYGYTF.

V and J are TRBV30 and TRBJ2-7; TRBD2 matches 11 bases. V was pared by 0 bases and J by 2 bases, with 0 bases of the junction left unmatched. This CDR3 region has 14 residues. Germline assignment: CDR1 GTSNPN and CDR2 SVGIG (reference sequence). CDR3 nucleotides: TGTGCCTGGAGTGTGACTAGCGGGACCTACGAGCAGTACTTC. It yields the protein CAWSVTSGTYEQYF.

The chain combines TRBV7-2 with TRBJ2-5; D possibly corresponds to TRBD2 (6 bases). The V gene's germline CDR1 is SGHTA and CDR2 FQGNSA. The CDR3 consists of 11 residues. V dropped 5 bases and J dropped 7 bases, with 8 bases sitting between them. For the CDR3, the DNA is TGTGCCAGCAGCCTGGGGGGGACCCAGTACTTC. Encoded protein: CASSLGGTQYF.

This clone was recorded a few times. DNA of the CDR3: TGTGCCAGCAGTGCTCTCGGCGGGAGGGTGAAGTTCTTC. Residues: CASSALGGRVKFF. J is TRBJ2-1 and V is TRBV2; 9 positions match TRBD2. J was trimmed by 14 bases and V by 4 bases; bases with no gene match: 9. CDR3 length: 13 residues. Looked up from germline, CDR1 is SNHLY and CDR2 is FYNNEI.

The chain couples TRBV5-1 to TRBJ1-4, with 9 bases that match TRBD1. V lost 4 bases, J lost 5 bases, and 3 bases stayed unmatched. This CDR3 comprises 14 residues. Germline V gene sequence: CDR1 SGHRS, CDR2 YFSETQ. The DNA for the CDR3 is TGCGCCAGCAGCACCGGGACAGGGAATGAAAAACTGTTTTTT. Protein: CASSTGTGNEKLFF.